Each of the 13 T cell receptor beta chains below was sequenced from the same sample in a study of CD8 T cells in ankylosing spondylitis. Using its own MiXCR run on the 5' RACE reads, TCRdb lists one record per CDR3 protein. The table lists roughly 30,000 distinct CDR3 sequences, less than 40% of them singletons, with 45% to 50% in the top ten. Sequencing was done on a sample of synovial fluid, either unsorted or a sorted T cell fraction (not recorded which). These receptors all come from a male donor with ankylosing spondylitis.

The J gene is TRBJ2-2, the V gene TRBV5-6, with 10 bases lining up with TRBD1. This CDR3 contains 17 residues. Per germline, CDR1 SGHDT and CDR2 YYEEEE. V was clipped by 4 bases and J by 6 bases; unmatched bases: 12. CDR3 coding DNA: TGTGCCAGCAGCGCGGCATCGACAGGGGGCGTCTCCGGGGAGCTGTTTTTT. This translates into CASSAASTGGVSGELFF. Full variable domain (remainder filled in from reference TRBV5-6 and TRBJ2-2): DAGVTQSPTHLIKTRGQQVTLRCSPKSGHDTVSWYQQALGQGPQFIFQYYEEEERQRGNFPDRFSGHQFPNYSSELNVNALLLGDSALYLCASSAASTGGVSGELFFGEGSRLTVL.

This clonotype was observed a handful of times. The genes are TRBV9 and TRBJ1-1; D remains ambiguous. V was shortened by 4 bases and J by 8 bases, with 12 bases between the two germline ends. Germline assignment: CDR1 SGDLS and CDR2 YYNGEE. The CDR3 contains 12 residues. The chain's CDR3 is CASSQGSIEAFF. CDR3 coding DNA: TGTGCCAGCAGCCAAGGGAGTATCGAAGCTTTCTTT. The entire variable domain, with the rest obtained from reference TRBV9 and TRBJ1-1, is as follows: DSGVTQTPKHLITATGQRVTLRCSPRSGDLSVYWYQQSLDQGLQFLIQYYNGEERAKGNILERFSAQQFPDLHSELNLSSLELGDSALYFCASSQGSIEAFFGQGTRLTVV.

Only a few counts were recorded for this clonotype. This CDR3 reads CASSLGQYNEQFF. The DNA of the CDR3 is TGTGCCAGCAGCTTGGGACAGTACAATGAGCAGTTCTTC. This chain joins TRBV7-9 and TRBJ2-1; 7 positions agree with TRBD1. This CDR3 spans 13 amino acids. CDR1 is SEHNR, CDR2 FQNEAQ, per germline (reference sequence). V lost 3 bases, J lost 4 bases, and 0 bases stayed unmatched.

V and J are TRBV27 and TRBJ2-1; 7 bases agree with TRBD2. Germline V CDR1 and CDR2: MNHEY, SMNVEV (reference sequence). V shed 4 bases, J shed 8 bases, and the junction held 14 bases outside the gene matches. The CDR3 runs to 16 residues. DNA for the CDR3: TGTGCCAGCAGTTCCTCCCGGACTAGGTGGGGTGATGAGCAGTTCTTC. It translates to CASSSSRTRWGDEQFF.

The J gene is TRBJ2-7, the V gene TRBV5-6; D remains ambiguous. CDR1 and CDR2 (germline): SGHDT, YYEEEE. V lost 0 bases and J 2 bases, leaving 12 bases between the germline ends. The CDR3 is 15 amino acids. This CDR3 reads CASSLGPETPYEQYF. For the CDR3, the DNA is TGTGCCAGCAGCTTGGGGCCCGAAACCCCCTACGAGCAGTACTTC.

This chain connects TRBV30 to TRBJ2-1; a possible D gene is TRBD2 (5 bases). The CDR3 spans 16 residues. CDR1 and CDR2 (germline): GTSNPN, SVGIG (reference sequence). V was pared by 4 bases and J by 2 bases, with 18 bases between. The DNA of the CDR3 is TGTGCCTGGACGCTCGAGTCGGGGTTGACCTACAATGAGCAGTTCTTC. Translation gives CAWTLESGLTYNEQFF.

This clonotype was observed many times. The CDR3 here is CASSQDDRGPSYEQYV. CDR3 nucleotide sequence: TGCGCCAGCAGCCAAGATGACAGGGGCCCCTCCTACGAGCAGTACGTC. The V call is TRBV4-1, the J call TRBJ2-7, with TRBD1 matching over 8 bases. The trim removed 0 bases at V and 0 bases at J, leaving 4 bases unmatched. The CDR3 extends over 16 amino acids. Germline CDR1 MGHRA, CDR2 YSYEKL.

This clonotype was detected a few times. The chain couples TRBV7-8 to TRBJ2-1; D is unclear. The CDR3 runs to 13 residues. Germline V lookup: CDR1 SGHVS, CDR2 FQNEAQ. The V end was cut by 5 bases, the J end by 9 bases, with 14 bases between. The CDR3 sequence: CASSTDGGSEQFF. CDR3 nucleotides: TGTGCCAGCAGCACGGATGGCGGCAGTGAGCAGTTCTTC.

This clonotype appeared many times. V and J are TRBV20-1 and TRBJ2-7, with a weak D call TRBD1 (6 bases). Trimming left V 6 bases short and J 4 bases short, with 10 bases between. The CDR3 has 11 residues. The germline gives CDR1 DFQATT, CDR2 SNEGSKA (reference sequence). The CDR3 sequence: CSATDRYEQYV. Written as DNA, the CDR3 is TGCAGTGCAACCGACAGGTACGAGCAGTACGTC.

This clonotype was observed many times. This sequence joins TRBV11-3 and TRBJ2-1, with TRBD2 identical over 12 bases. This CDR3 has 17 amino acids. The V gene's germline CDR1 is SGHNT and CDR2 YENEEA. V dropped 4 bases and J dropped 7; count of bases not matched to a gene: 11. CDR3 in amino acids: CASSSRTSGKGRNEQFF. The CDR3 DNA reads TGTGCCAGCAGCTCTAGGACTAGCGGGAAAGGACGGAATGAGCAGTTCTTC.

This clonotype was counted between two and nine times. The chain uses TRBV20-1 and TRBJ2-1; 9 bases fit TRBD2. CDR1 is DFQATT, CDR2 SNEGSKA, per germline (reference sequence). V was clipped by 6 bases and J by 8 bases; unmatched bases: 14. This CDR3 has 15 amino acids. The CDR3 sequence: CSAPTAGGFIYEQFF. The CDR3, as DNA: TGCAGTGCCCCAACAGCGGGGGGCTTCATTTATGAGCAGTTCTTC.

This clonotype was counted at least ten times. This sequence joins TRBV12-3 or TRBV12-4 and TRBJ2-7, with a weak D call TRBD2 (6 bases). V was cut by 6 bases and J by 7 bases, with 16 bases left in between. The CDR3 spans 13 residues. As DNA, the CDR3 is TGTGCCAGCAGCCCGGGACCCGGAGGGGAGCAGTACTTC. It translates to CASSPGPGGEQYF.

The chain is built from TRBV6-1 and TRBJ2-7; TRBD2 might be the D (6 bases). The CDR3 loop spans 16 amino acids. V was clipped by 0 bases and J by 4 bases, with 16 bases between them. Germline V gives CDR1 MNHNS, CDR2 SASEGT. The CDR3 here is CASSEAPTGAGYEQYV. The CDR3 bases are TGTGCCAGCAGTGAAGCGCCCACGGGAGCTGGGTACGAGCAGTACGTC.